The present T cell receptor beta chain was sequenced within a study of T cell repertoires in cytomegalovirus infection. Turning to the study itself: Evidence of both CMV infection and a matching HLA type came from public TCR beta signatures.

This clonotype has just a few counts. Looked up from germline, CDR1 is SGHAT and CDR2 is FQNNGV. Germline trimming cut 5 bases from V and 5 bases from J; bases unmatched to any gene: 10. The CDR3 is 15 amino acids. TCRdb re-derived calls from the reads in MiXCR, one entry per CDR3 protein. This sample has 350,000 to 550,000 distinct CDR3 sequences, with approximately 30% found just once. The chain carries TRBV11-2 and TRBJ2-5; TRBD1 matches 8 bases. The sequence was collected from a human donor in good health (CMV status not recorded). Some clones in this sample may be carry-over from other donors' samples. Sequenced: PBMCs. The DNA for the CDR3 is TGTGCCAGCAGCCAAAGCAGGGGGCTGGGGGAGACCCAGTACTTC. Protein product: CASSQSRGLGETQYF.